This entry features one T cell receptor (beta chain) sequence. No antigen is known for it. The authors reverse transcribed all of the isolated RNA, so sequencing captured expressed TCRB transcripts. Clones were sequenced by immunoSEQ multiplex PCR, and TCRdb holds only the in-frame ones, with some missing. Of 600,000 or so clones listed, 9.5% to 15% were seen once; the top ten hold around 0.12%. This sample is part of a study of beta chain features in type 1 diabetes. Markers CD45RO/CCR7/CD25/CD127/CD95/CD27 served to sort CD4+ naive, central memory, regulatory and stem cell-like memory cells. Findings and limits, study-wide: Shortening of TCRB CDR3s, moderate but significant, appeared in all four CD4+ subsets of Type 1 diabetes patients.

V was clipped by 6 bases and J by 1 base, with 16 bases between them. Looked up from germline, CDR1 is SGHRS and CDR2 is YFSETQ. CDR3 length equals 15 residues. Sequenced: naive CD4+ T cells from blood. This clonotype was obtained from a man younger than 40 with type 1 diabetes. The rearrangement joins TRBV5-1 to TRBJ1-1, with a tentative D call TRBD1 (5 bases). The chain's CDR3 is CASNPLGTPNTEAFF. For the CDR3, the DNA is TGCGCCAGCAACCCACTGGGGACCCCGAACACTGAAGCTTTCTTT.